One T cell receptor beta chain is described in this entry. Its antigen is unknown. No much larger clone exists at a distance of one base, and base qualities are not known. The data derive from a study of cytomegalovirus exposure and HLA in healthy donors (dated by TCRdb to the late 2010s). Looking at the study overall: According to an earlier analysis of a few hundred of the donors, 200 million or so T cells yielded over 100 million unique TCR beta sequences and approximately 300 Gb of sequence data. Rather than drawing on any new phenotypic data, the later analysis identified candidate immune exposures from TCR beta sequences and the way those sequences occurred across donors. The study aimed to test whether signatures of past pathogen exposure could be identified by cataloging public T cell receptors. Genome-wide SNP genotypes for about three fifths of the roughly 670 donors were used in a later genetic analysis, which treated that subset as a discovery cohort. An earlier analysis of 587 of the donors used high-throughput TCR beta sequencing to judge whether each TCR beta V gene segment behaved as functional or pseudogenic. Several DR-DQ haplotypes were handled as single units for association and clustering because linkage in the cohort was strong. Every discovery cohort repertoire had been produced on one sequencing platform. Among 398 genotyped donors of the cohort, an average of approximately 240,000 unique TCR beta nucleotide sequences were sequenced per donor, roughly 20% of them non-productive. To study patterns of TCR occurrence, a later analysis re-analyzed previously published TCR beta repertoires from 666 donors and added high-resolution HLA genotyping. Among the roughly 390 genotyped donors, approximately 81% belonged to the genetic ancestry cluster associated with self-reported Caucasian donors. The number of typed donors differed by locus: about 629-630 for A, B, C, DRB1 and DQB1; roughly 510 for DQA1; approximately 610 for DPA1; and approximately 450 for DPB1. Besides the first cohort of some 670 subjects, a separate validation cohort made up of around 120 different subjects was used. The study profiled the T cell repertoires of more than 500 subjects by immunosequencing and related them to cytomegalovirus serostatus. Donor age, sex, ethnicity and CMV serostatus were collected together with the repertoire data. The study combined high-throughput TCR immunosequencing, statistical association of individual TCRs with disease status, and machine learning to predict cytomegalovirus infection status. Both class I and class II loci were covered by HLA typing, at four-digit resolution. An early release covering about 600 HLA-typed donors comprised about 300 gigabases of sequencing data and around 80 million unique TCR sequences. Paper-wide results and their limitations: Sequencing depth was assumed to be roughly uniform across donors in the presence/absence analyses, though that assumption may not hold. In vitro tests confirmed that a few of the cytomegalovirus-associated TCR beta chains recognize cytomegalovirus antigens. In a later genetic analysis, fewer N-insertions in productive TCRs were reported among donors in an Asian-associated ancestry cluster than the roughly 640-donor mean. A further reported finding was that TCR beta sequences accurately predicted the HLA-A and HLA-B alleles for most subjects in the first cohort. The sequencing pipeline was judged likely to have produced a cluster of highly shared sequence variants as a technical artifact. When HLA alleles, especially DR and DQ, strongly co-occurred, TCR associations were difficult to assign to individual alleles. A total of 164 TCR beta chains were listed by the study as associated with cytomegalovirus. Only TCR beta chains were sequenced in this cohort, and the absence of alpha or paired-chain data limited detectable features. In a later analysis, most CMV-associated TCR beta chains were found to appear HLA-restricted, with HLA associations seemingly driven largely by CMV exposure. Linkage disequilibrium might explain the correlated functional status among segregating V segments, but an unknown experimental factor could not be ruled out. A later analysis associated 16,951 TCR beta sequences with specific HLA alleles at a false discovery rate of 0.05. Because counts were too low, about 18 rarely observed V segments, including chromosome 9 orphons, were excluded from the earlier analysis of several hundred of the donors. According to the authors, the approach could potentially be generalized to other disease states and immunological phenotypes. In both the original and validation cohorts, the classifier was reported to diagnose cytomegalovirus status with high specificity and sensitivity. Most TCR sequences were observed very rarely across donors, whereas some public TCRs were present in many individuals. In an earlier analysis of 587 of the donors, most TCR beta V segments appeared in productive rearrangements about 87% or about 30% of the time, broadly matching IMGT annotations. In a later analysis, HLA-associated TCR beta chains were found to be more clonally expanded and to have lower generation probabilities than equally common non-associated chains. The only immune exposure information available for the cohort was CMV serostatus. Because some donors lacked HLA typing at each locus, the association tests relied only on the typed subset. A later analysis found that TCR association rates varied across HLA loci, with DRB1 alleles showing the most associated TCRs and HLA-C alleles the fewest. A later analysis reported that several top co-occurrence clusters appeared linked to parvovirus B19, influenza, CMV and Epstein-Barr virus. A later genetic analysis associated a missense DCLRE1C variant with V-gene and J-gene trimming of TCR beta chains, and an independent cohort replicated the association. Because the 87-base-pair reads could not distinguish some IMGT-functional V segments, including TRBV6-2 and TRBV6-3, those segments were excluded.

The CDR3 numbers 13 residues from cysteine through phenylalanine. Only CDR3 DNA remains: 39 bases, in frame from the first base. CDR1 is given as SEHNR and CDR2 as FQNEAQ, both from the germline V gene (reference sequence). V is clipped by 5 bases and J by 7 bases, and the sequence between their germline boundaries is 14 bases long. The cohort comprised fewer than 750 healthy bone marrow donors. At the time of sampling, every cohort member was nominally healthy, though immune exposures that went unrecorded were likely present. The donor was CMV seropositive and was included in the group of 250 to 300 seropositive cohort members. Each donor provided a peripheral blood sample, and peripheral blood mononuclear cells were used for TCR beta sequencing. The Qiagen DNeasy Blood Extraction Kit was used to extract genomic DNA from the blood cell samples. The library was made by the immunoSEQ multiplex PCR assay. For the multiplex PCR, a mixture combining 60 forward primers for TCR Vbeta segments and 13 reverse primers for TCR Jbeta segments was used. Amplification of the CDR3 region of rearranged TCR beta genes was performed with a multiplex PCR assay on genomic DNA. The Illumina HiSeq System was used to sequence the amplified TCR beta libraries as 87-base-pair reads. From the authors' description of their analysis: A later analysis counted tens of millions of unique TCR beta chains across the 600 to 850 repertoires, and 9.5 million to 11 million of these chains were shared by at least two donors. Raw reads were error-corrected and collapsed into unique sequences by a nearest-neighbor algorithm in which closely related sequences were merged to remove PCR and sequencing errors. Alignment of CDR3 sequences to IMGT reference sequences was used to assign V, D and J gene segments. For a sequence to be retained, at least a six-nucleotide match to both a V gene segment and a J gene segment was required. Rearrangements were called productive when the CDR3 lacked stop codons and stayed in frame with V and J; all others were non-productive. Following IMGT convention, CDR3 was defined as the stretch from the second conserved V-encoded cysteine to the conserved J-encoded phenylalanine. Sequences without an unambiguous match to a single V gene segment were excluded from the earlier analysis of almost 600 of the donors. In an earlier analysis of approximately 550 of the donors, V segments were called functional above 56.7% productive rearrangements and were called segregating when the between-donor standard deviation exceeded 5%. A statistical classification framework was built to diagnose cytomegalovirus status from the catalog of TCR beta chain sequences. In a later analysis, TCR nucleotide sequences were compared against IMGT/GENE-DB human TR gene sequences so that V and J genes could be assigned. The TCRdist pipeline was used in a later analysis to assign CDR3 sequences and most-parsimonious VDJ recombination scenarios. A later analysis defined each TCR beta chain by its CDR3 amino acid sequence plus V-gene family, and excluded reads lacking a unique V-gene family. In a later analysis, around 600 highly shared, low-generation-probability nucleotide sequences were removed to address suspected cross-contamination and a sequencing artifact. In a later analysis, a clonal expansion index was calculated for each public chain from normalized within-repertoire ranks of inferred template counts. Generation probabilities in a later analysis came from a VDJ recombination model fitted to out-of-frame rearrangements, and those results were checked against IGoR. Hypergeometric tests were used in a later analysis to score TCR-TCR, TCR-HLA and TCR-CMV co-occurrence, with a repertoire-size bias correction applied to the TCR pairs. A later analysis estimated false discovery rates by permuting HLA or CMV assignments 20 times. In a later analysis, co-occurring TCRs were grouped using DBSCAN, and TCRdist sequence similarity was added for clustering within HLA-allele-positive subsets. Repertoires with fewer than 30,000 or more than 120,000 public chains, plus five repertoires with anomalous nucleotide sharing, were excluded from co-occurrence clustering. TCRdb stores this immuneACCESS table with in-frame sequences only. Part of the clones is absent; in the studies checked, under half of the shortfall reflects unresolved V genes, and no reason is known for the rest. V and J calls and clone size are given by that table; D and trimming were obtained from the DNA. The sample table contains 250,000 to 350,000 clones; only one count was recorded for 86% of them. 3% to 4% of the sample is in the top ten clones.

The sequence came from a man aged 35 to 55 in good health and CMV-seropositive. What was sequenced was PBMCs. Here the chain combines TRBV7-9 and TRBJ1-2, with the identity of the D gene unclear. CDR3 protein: CASSPDFQSGYTF. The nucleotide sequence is TGTGCCAGCAGCCCCGACTTCCAGAGTGGCTACACCTTC.